Listed below are T cell receptor beta chains from one sample, sequenced in a study of T cells after yellow fever vaccination. TCRdb re-called the 5' RACE reads with MiXCR, one entry per CDR3 protein. Among fewer than 85,000 distinct CDR3 sequences listed, about 7.7% were seen once. The sequencing here drew on CD8+ T cells sorted from PBMCs, taken on the day of the yellow fever booster vaccination. The receptors come from a man aged 25 to 40 who received the YFV17D yellow fever vaccine. CDR3s include the opening cysteine and the closing phenylalanine or tryptophan. Each record gives: J gene, clone size, D gene, V gene, CDR3 protein, CDR3 DNA. The D gene is left open where the match is weak. Where a row states a size, it is once, few, many or the class of an expanded clone; other rows omit it.

J gene: TRBJ2-3
clone size: -
D gene: -
V gene: TRBV27
CDR3 protein: CASSASAAGTDTQYF
CDR3 DNA: TGTGCCAGCAGTGCCAGCGCCGCGGGGACAGATACGCAGTATTTT

J gene: TRBJ1-2
clone size: many
D gene: -
V gene: TRBV5-5
CDR3 protein: CASSPVAGDYGYTF
CDR3 DNA: TGTGCCAGCAGCCCCGTGGCAGGGGACTATGGCTACACCTTC

J gene: TRBJ2-5
clone size: -
D gene: -
V gene: TRBV6-2/TRBV6-3
CDR3 protein: CASSYSALGTQYF
CDR3 DNA: TGTGCCAGCAGTTACTCGGCCCTGGGGACCCAGTACTTC

J gene: TRBJ2-7
clone size: -
D gene: TRBD2
V gene: TRBV4-1
CDR3 protein: CASSQEKGTNYEQYF
CDR3 DNA: TGCGCCAGCAGCCAAGAAAAGGGGACTAACTACGAGCAGTACTTC

J gene: TRBJ1-1
clone size: -
D gene: -
V gene: TRBV19
CDR3 protein: CASSITSNTEAFF
CDR3 DNA: TGTGCCAGTAGTATTACTTCGAACACTGAAGCTTTCTTT

J gene: TRBJ2-1
clone size: -
D gene: TRBD2
V gene: TRBV4-1
CDR3 protein: CASSQALAGVSEQFF
CDR3 DNA: TGCGCCAGCAGCCAGGCACTAGCGGGAGTAAGCGAGCAGTTCTTC

J gene: TRBJ1-6
clone size: many
D gene: TRBD1
V gene: TRBV6-5
CDR3 protein: CASISSAATGNSPLHF
CDR3 DNA: TGTGCCAGCATTAGTTCGGCCGCGACAGGGAACTCACCCCTCCACTTT

J gene: TRBJ2-1
clone size: many
D gene: TRBD2
V gene: TRBV25-1
CDR3 protein: CASSESGTSGRTEQFF
CDR3 DNA: TGTGCCAGCAGTGAATCTGGGACTAGCGGGAGGACTGAGCAGTTCTTC

J gene: TRBJ1-4
clone size: many
D gene: -
V gene: TRBV11-2
CDR3 protein: CASSSAPSTTNEKLFF
CDR3 DNA: TGTGCCAGCAGCTCCGCTCCGTCTACAACTAATGAAAAACTGTTTTTT

J gene: TRBJ2-5
clone size: -
D gene: TRBD1
V gene: TRBV18
CDR3 protein: CASSPPDREETQYF
CDR3 DNA: TGTGCCAGCTCACCACCGGACAGGGAAGAGACCCAGTACTTC

J gene: TRBJ1-2
clone size: few
D gene: TRBD1
V gene: TRBV6-5
CDR3 protein: CASSSHDRGHLGYTF
CDR3 DNA: TGTGCCAGCAGTTCGCACGACAGGGGGCATTTAGGCTACACCTTC

J gene: TRBJ2-1
clone size: many
D gene: -
V gene: TRBV29-1
CDR3 protein: CSDSGLLYNEQFF
CDR3 DNA: TGCAGTGACTCGGGGCTGCTGTACAATGAGCAGTTCTTC

J gene: TRBJ2-4
clone size: -
D gene: -
V gene: TRBV20-1
CDR3 protein: CSASDGAHAKNIQYF
CDR3 DNA: TGCAGTGCCAGTGACGGGGCACACGCCAAAAACATTCAGTACTTC

J gene: TRBJ2-5
clone size: few
D gene: -
V gene: TRBV5-1
CDR3 protein: CASSTWSLGDPQETQYF
CDR3 DNA: TGCGCCAGCAGCACCTGGAGCCTCGGTGATCCCCAAGAGACCCAGTACTTC